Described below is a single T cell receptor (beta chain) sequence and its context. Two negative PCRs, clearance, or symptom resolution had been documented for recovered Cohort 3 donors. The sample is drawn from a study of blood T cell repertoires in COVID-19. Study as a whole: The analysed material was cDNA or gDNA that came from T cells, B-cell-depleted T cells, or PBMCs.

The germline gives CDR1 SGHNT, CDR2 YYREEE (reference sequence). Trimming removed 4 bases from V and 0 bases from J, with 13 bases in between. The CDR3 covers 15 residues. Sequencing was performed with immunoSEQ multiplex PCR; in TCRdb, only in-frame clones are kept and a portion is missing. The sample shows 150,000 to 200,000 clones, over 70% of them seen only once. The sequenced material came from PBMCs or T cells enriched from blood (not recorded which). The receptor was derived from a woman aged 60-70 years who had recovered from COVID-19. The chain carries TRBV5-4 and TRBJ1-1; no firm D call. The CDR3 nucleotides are TGTGCCAGCAGCATACTGGGCCGGCTGAACACTGAAGCTTTCTTT. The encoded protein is CASSILGRLNTEAFF.